This T cell receptor (beta chain) came from a study of STAT5B mutations in CD4+ large granular lymphocyte leukemia. Study observations and caveats: Without HLA matching, higher CD4+ than CD8+ T-LGLL clonality could reflect small sample size.

TCRdb keeps only in-frame clones here, not all; method: immunoSEQ multiplex PCR. The table lists about 21,000 clones, around 70% of them singletons. Note on this clone: Its antigen remains unknown.

CDR1 MNHNS and CDR2 SASEGT come from the germline V gene. The CDR3 has 15 amino acids. The germline V and J ends were trimmed by 7 bases and 5 bases, with 17 bases remaining between them. The rearrangement uses TRBV6-1 and TRBJ2-2; possibly TRBD1 for D (5 bases). The receptor comes from a human donor in good health. Sequenced sample: CD4+ T cells from blood buffy coats. The DNA of the CDR3 is TGTGCCAGCATCACCCTGCTTGGGGCGACCGGGGAGCTGTTTTTT. Translated, it gives CASITLLGATGELFF.